The next 21 T cell receptor beta chains were all read from a single sample in a study of neoadjuvant anti-PD-1 for oral cavity cancer. Time point: after neoadjuvant nivolumab, at surgical resection. Sequenced by immunoSEQ multiplex PCR; TCRdb stores in-frame clones only, minus some. The sample contains around 70,000 clones, roughly 85% of which appear only once. This material consisted of PBMCs, taken after nivolumab (anti-PD-1) treatment. These receptors all stem from a person aged 35 to 85 with oral cavity squamous cell carcinoma.

J is TRBJ2-1 and V is TRBV15; D unresolved. CDR3 length: 12 amino acids. From germline, CDR1 is LNHNV and CDR2 YYDKDF (reference sequence). Trimming removed 1 base at V and 9 bases at J, with 7 bases between. In nucleotides, the CDR3 is TGTGCCACCAGCAGAGCGCGTGGTGAGCAGTTCTTC. Its protein is CATSRARGEQFF. Variable domain in full (rest from reference TRBV15 and TRBJ2-1): DAMVIQNPRYQVTQFGKPVTLSCSQTLNHNVMYWYQQKSSQAPKLLFHYYDKDFNNEADTPDNFQSRRPNTSFCFLDIRSPGLGDTAMYLCATSRARGEQFFGPGTRLTVL.

Written as DNA, the CDR3 is TGTGCCAGCAGCCCCCGTCCAGATACGCAGTATTTT. This encodes CASSPRPDTQYF. The chain couples TRBV9 to TRBJ2-3; D is ambiguous. Trimming removed 4 bases at V and 4 bases at J, with 7 bases between. Looked up from germline, CDR1 is SGDLS and CDR2 is YYNGEE. CDR3 size: 12 residues.

Only a few counts were recorded for this clone. The J gene is TRBJ2-7, the V gene TRBV6-5; the D is unclear. This CDR3 has 11 amino acids. Trimming took 9 bases from V and 6 from J, leaving 12 bases between them. Germline CDR1 MNHEY, CDR2 SVGAGI. CDR3 region: CASGRVAEQYF. CDR3 DNA sequence: TGTGCCAGTGGCCGAGTCGCCGAGCAGTACTTC.

The rearrangement uses TRBV6-5 and TRBJ1-2; 7 bases align to TRBD1. The CDR3 loop spans 15 amino acids. With 5 bases clipped from V and 6 bases from J, the junction kept 12 bases outside the gene matches. Germline assignment: CDR1 MNHEY and CDR2 SVGAGI. CDR3 sequence (DNA): TGTGCCAGCAGTCCCCTGGGACAGAGGGTAAATGGCTACACCTTC. Translated, it gives CASSPLGQRVNGYTF.

The V and J genes are TRBV5-1 and TRBJ2-3; D unclear. V lost 5 bases and J 0 bases, leaving 4 bases between the germline ends. Germline V gene data show CDR1 as SGHRS and CDR2 as YFSETQ. CDR3 length: 12 residues. CDR3 nucleotides: TGCGCCAGCAGGGGGAGCACAGATACGCAGTATTTT. Its translation: CASRGSTDTQYF.

CDR3 residues: CASSQEDYTDTQYF. For the CDR3, the DNA is TGTGCCAGCAGCCAAGAGGATTACACAGATACGCAGTATTTT. V is TRBV14 and J is TRBJ2-3; D gene ambiguous. The V gene's germline CDR1 is SGHDN and CDR2 FVKESK. This CDR3 is 14 amino acids long. V was pared by 0 bases and J by 2 bases, with 6 bases between.

This clone has only one observation. This chain links TRBV28 with TRBJ1-1, with D perhaps matching TRBD1 (5 bases). The CDR3 is 15 residues long. Per germline, CDR1 MDHEN and CDR2 SYDVKM. The CDR3: CAIRTGTVRGTEAFF. DNA for the CDR3: TGTGCTATCAGGACCGGGACCGTGAGGGGCACTGAAGCTTTCTTT.

The rearrangement uses TRBV5-4 and TRBJ1-2; TRBD1 agrees at 7 bases. Germline CDR1 reads SGHNT; CDR2 reads YYREEE (reference sequence). Trimming took 4 bases from V and 4 from J; bases not matched to a gene: 4. The CDR3 is 13 amino acids. The CDR3 sequence: CASSADRVYGYTF. The CDR3 region has the DNA TGTGCCAGCAGCGCTGACAGGGTCTATGGCTACACCTTC.

The CDR3 protein is CASSLLAGVGETQYF. The CDR3 coding sequence is TGTGCCAGCAGCTTACTAGCGGGAGTGGGGGAGACCCAGTACTTC. The chain has TRBV11-2 and TRBJ2-5, with TRBD2 matching 10 bases. The V gene's germline CDR1 is SGHAT and CDR2 FQNNGV. The CDR3 consists of 15 residues. V lost 2 bases to trimming and J lost 5 bases; unmatched junction nucleotides: 5.

The rearrangement joins TRBV7-9 to TRBJ1-1; tentative D call: TRBD1 (6 bases). The CDR3 consists of 15 residues. CDR1 is SEHNR and CDR2 is FQNEAQ in the germline V gene (reference sequence). V lost 1 base to trimming and J lost 1 base, with 10 bases between them. DNA for the CDR3: TGTGCCAGCAGCTTAGAAGGGGGTGGGAACACTGAAGCTTTCTTT. This codes for CASSLEGGGNTEAFF. The whole variable domain, filled in from reference TRBV7-9 and TRBJ1-1, reads DTGVSQNPRHKITKRGQNVTFRCDPISEHNRLYWYRQTLGQGPEFLTYFQNEAQLEKSRLLSDRFSAERPKGSFSTLEIQRTEQGDSAMYLCASSLEGGGNTEAFFGQGTRLTVV.

The genes are TRBV5-1 and TRBJ2-3; 7 positions match TRBD2. Germline trimming cut 4 bases from V and 1 base from J; bases unmatched to any gene: 3. The germline gives CDR1 SGHRS, CDR2 YFSETQ. The CDR3 is 14 residues long. CDR3 nucleotide sequence: TGCGCCAGCAGCCGACGGGAGGGCACAGATACGCAGTATTTT. Translating it yields CASSRREGTDTQYF.

As DNA, the CDR3 is TGTGCCACCAGGGGGCTACAGAACACTGAAGCTTTCTTT. Translating it yields CATRGLQNTEAFF. The rearrangement joins TRBV6-6 to TRBJ1-1, with TRBD1 identical over 8 bases. Trimming removed 10 bases from V and 1 base from J; junction bases left unmatched: 5. Germline CDR1 and CDR2: MNHNY and SVGAGI (reference sequence). The CDR3 extends over 13 amino acids.

The J gene is TRBJ2-3, the V gene TRBV5-1; D may be TRBD1 (6 bases). Germline-derived CDR1 and CDR2 are SGHRS and YFSETQ. V was clipped by 2 bases and J by 4 bases, with 8 bases between them. This CDR3 has 13 amino acids. CDR3 bases: TGCGCCAGCAGCTTTTCAGGGGCAGATACGCAGTATTTT. It codes for CASSFSGADTQYF. Full variable domain (missing parts from reference TRBV5-1 and TRBJ2-3): KAGVTQTPRYLIKTRGQQVTLSCSPISGHRSVSWYQQTPGQGLQFLFEYFSETQRNKGNFPGRFSGRQFSNSRSEMNVSTLELGDSALYLCASSFSGADTQYFGPGTRLTVL.

This rearrangement joins TRBV2 to TRBJ2-4; TRBD2 is a possible D gene (5 bases). V lost 4 bases to trimming and J lost 4 bases, with 8 bases between them. The CDR3 is made up of 13 amino acids. Germline assignment: CDR1 SNHLY and CDR2 FYNNEI. The CDR3: CASSVGGKNIQYF. Here the CDR3 DNA reads TGTGCCAGCAGTGTAGGCGGGAAAAACATTCAGTACTTC.

The chain joins TRBV5-6 to TRBJ2-7; a possible D gene is TRBD1 (6 bases). Germline V gene sequence: CDR1 SGHDT, CDR2 YYEEEE. Trimming pared 3 bases from V and 1 base from J, leaving 11 bases between. The CDR3 runs to 14 residues. CDR3 loop: CASSSLDSSYEQYF. CDR3 in DNA: TGTGCCAGCAGCTCCCTGGACAGTTCCTACGAGCAGTACTTC. The full variable domain, completed using reference TRBV5-6 and TRBJ2-7, is DAGVTQSPTHLIKTRGQQVTLRCSPKSGHDTVSWYQQALGQGPQFIFQYYEEEERQRGNFPDRFSGHQFPNYSSELNVNALLLGDSALYLCASSSLDSSYEQYFGPGTRLTVT.

This clone has just one count. The chain recombines TRBV6-4 with TRBJ2-1; no firm D call. Germline-derived CDR1 and CDR2 are MRHNA and SNTAGT. CDR3 length: 14 residues. Trimming removed 0 bases from V and 7 bases from J, with 10 bases in between. CDR3 region: CASSDSSRRNEQFF. The DNA of the CDR3 is TGTGCCAGCAGTGACTCGTCCAGGCGAAATGAGCAGTTCTTC.

This rearrangement joins TRBV27 to TRBJ2-1; TRBD1 matches 11 bases. Germline V gene sequence: CDR1 MNHEY, CDR2 SMNVEV (reference sequence). CDR3 size: 15 residues. V shed 2 bases and J 8 bases; nucleotides not matched to a gene: 5. The CDR3 DNA follows: TGTGCCAGCAGTTTAGGGACAGGGGGTTCCGATGAGCAGTTCTTC. This translates into CASSLGTGGSDEQFF.

The V and J genes are TRBV11-1 and TRBJ2-7; tentative D call: TRBD2 (6 bases). V was clipped by 5 bases and J by 4 bases, with 15 bases between them. CDR1 and CDR2 from the germline V gene are SGHAT and FQDESV (reference sequence). The CDR3 sequence is 14 residues long. CDR3 region: CASSPRGVPYEQYF. CDR3 in DNA: TGTGCCAGCAGCCCCCGCGGGGTCCCGTACGAGCAGTACTTC.

This rearrangement joins TRBV30 to TRBJ1-3, with D unresolved. Per germline, CDR1 GTSNPN and CDR2 SVGIG (reference sequence). V lost 3 bases, J lost 0 bases, and 9 bases lay in between. The CDR3 spans 14 residues. The chain's CDR3 is CAWSFDNSGNTIYF. The CDR3 DNA reads as TGTGCCTGGAGCTTTGATAACTCTGGAAACACCATATATTTT. The whole variable domain, filled in from reference TRBV30 and TRBJ1-3, reads SQTIHQWPATLVQPVGSPLSLECTVEGTSNPNLYWYRQAAGRGLQLLFYSVGIGQISSEVPQNLSASRPQDRQFILSSKKLLLSDSGFYLCAWSFDNSGNTIYFGEGSWLTVV.

For this clone: Other DNA sequences of this sample code for an identical CDR3. The chain combines TRBV11-1 with TRBJ1-1; the D is unclear. CDR3 length equals 14 residues. Germline values: CDR1 SGHAT, CDR2 FQDESV (reference sequence). Trimming shortened V by 1 base and J by 2 bases, and 8 bases separated the two germline ends. DNA of the CDR3: TGTGCCAGCAGCTTAGGGTCGTCAAACACTGAAGCTTTCTTT. Encoded protein: CASSLGSSNTEAFF.

The chain is built from TRBV2 and TRBJ2-1; TRBD1 or TRBD2 may be the D gene (5 bases each). Germline loops: CDR1 SNHLY, CDR2 FYNNEI. The CDR3 is 15 amino acids. Trimming took off 6 bases at V and 7 bases at J, with 19 bases between the two ends. The CDR3, as DNA: TGTGCCAGCAGGAATGGGGACGGCAATAGGAATGAGCAGTTCTTC. Amino acid sequence: CASRNGDGNRNEQFF.